Listed below are T cell receptor beta chains from one sample, sequenced in a study of blood T cell repertoires in COVID-19. Sequenced by immunoSEQ multiplex PCR; TCRdb stores in-frame clones only, minus some. Altogether some 220,000 clones are present, 75% to 90% being singletons, with the ten largest covering less than 6%. The sequencing sample was made of peripheral blood. These receptors came from a woman in her seventies with COVID-19, enrolled during active disease. The CDR3 runs from the conserved cysteine through the conserved F or W. Fields, in order: clone size, D gene, J gene, V gene, CDR3 protein, CDR3 DNA. The D gene is left open where the match is weak. Size values are once, few and many counts, or a class for expanded clones, and some rows have none.

>-|-|TRBJ1-3|TRBV15
CATSRDDERAGANTIYF
TGTGCCACCAGCAGAGATGACGAACGGGCAGGGGCAAACACCATATATTTT
>few|-|TRBJ2-5|TRBV7-9
CASSRVTEGYF
TGTGCCAGCAGCCGGGTCACCGAGGGGTACTTC
>-|-|TRBJ1-6|TRBV28
CASSLTNRDSPLHF
TGTGCCAGCAGCCTAACGAACAGGGATTCACCCCTCCACTTT
>few|-|TRBJ2-5|TRBV19
CASSTTGVGETQYF
TGTGCCAGTAGTACGACGGGAGTGGGTGAGACCCAGTACTTC
>once|-|TRBJ2-2|TRBV24-1
CATDTGYTGELFF
TGTGCCACGGATACAGGGTACACCGGGGAGCTGTTTTTT
>-|TRBD1|TRBJ1-3|TRBV18
CASSLDRPGNTIYF
TGTGCCAGCTCATTGGACAGGCCTGGAAACACCATATATTTT
>-|-|TRBJ1-1|TRBV5-1
CASSSQGGNTEAFF
TGCGCCAGCAGTTCTCAGGGTGGGAACACTGAAGCTTTCTTT
>-|TRBD1|TRBJ1-5|TRBV28
CASTRAGTASNQPQHF
TGTGCCAGCACCCGCGCCGGGACAGCTAGCAATCAGCCCCAGCATTTT
>-|TRBD2|TRBJ2-2|TRBV7-9
CASSTSLAGGPGELFF
TGTGCCAGCAGCACCTCACTAGCGGGAGGGCCCGGGGAGCTGTTTTTT
>-|-|TRBJ2-7|TRBV28
CATWGPRFGEQYF
TGTGCCACCTGGGGGCCACGATTCGGAGAGCAGTACTTC
>-|-|TRBJ2-1|TRBV5-6
CASSLIPPSYNEQFF
TGTGCCAGCAGCTTGATCCCCCCTTCCTACAATGAGCAGTTCTTC
>-|-|TRBJ2-1|TRBV2
CASSQLGGSYNEQFF
TGTGCCAGCAGCCAACTAGGGGGTTCCTACAATGAGCAGTTCTTC
>-|-|TRBJ2-2|TRBV24-1
CATSEDRNTGELFF
TGTGCCACCAGTGAGGACAGGAACACCGGGGAGCTGTTTTTT
>-|TRBD1|TRBJ2-7|TRBV6-6
CASSYRGTVNPYEQYF
TGTGCCAGCAGTTACCGAGGGACAGTGAACCCTTACGAGCAGTACTTC
>once|-|TRBJ2-2|TRBV18
CASYFQGFTGELFF
TGTGCCAGCTACTTCCAGGGGTTCACCGGGGAGCTGTTTTTT
>-|-|TRBJ1-4|TRBV28
CASSLFTGEKLFF
TGTGCCAGCAGTTTATTTACAGGGGAAAAACTGTTTTTT
>-|-|TRBJ2-1|TRBV4-1
CASSQGTGGPYNEQFF
TGCGCCAGCAGCCAAGGGACTGGCGGCCCCTACAATGAGCAGTTCTTC
>-|-|TRBJ1-3|TRBV7-2
CASSLGLSGNTIYF
TGTGCCAGCAGCCTGGGACTCTCTGGAAACACCATATATTTT
>once|-|TRBJ2-2|TRBV3-1/TRBV3-2
CASSPPSGFTGELFF
TGTGCCAGCAGCCCGCCCTCAGGGTTCACCGGGGAGCTGTTTTTT
>-|TRBD1|TRBJ1-4|TRBV28
CASSPDRWDEKLFF
TGTGCCAGCAGCCCGGACAGGTGGGATGAAAAACTGTTTTTT
>few|TRBD1|TRBJ2-7|TRBV5-1
CASSPGTGAYEQYF
TGCGCCAGCAGCCCAGGGACAGGGGCCTACGAGCAGTACTTC
>once|-|TRBJ2-7|TRBV7-3
CASSLISGAGEQYF
TGTGCCAGCAGCTTAATTTCTGGGGCTGGCGAGCAGTACTTC
>-|TRBD1|TRBJ1-5|TRBV30
CAWSETQGQGSHQPQHF
TGTGCCTGGAGTGAAACTCAGGGACAGGGGTCCCATCAGCCCCAGCATTTT
>-|TRBD1|TRBJ2-1|TRBV7-2
CASAKDRQGDNEQFF
TGTGCCAGCGCGAAAGATAGACAGGGGGACAATGAGCAGTTCTTC
>-|-|TRBJ1-5|TRBV6-5
CASSYTDTQHF
TGTGCCAGCAGCTACACGGACACCCAGCATTTT
>-|TRBD2|TRBJ2-5|TRBV15
CATSRDALGLAGGETQYF
TGTGCCACCAGCAGAGATGCTCTTGGACTAGCGGGAGGAGAGACCCAGTACTTC
>-|-|TRBJ1-2|TRBV28
CASSSRDYGYTF
TGTGCCAGCAGTTCCAGGGACTATGGCTACACCTTC
>-|TRBD1|TRBJ1-2|TRBV4-2
CASSQEGGQNNYGYTF
TGTGCCAGCAGCCAAGAAGGGGGACAGAATAACTATGGCTACACCTTC
>-|TRBD1|TRBJ1-1|TRBV11-3
CASSLQGENTEAFF
TGTGCCAGCAGCTTACAGGGGGAGAACACTGAAGCTTTCTTT
>-|TRBD2|TRBJ2-5|TRBV5-4
CASSSSGRETQYF
TGTGCCAGCAGTTCGAGCGGGAGAGAGACCCAGTACTTC
>few|-|TRBJ1-1|TRBV5-8
CASKGRTVNTEAFF
TGTGCCAGCAAGGGCAGGACAGTCAACACTGAAGCTTTCTTT
>-|-|TRBJ1-1|TRBV6-5
CASSYFAGKNTEAFF
TGTGCCAGCAGTTACTTTGCAGGGAAGAACACTGAAGCTTTCTTT
>-|-|TRBJ1-2|TRBV10-3
CAISADDAQGLFRGYTF
TGTGCCATCAGCGCCGATGATGCTCAGGGACTTTTCCGCGGCTACACCTTC
>-|-|TRBJ2-5|TRBV28
CASLFSDTQTQYF
TGTGCCAGCTTATTCTCTGACACGCAGACCCAGTACTTC
>-|TRBD2|TRBJ2-5|TRBV19
CASSPRALAGARETQYF
TGTGCCAGTAGTCCTCGCGCGCTAGCGGGTGCTCGGGAGACCCAGTACTTC